This TCR beta chain appears in the sequencing data of a study of blood T cell repertoires in COVID-19. About the study: Recovered participants had two consecutive negative NP/OP PCR tests, healthcare professional clearance, or symptom resolution.

V was pared by 2 bases and J by 2 bases, with 2 bases of the junction left unmatched. The CDR3 runs 15 residues. Per the germline V gene, CDR1 is SGHDT and CDR2 is YYEEEE. Assay used: immunoSEQ multiplex PCR; TCRdb lists only in-frame clones, some missing. Found here are roughly 160,000 clones, less than 80% of them singletons; the top ten hold over 15%. This clone appeared once. Sequencing was carried out using PBMCs or T cells enriched from blood (not recorded which). The genes are TRBV5-6 and TRBJ2-7; 12 nucleotides align to TRBD2. The sequence came from a woman aged 70-85 years in a cohort exposed to, infected with or recovered from COVID-19 (not recorded which). CDR3 sequence (DNA): TGTGCCAGCAGCTTCTGGACTAGCGGGACCTACGAGCAGTACTTC. Protein product: CASSFWTSGTYEQYF. The complete variable domain, with remaining parts taken from reference TRBV5-6 and TRBJ2-7, reads DAGVTQSPTHLIKTRGQQVTLRCSPKSGHDTVSWYQQALGQGPQFIFQYYEEEERQRGNFPDRFSGHQFPNYSSELNVNALLLGDSALYLCASSFWTSGTYEQYFGPGTRLTVT.